The rows below give T cell receptor beta chains drawn from one sample of a study of blood T cell repertoires in COVID-19. This table comes from immunoSEQ multiplex PCR, and its TCRdb copy is limited to in-frame clones, with some not included. Of about 200,000 clones in the sample, more than 65% were seen once. Sequenced sample: peripheral blood. The receptors were gathered from a man over 45 with active or convalescent COVID-19. Each CDR3 is given with its conserved first and last residue. The D gene is left open where the match is weak. Clone size appears in some rows only: once, few, many, or a class for an expanded clone.

j_call v_call d_call clone_size cdr3_nt cdr3_aa
TRBJ2-7 TRBV15 TRBD2 . TGTGCCACCAGCATTAGCGGGAGTCCCTACGAGCAGTACTTC CATSISGSPYEQYF
TRBJ1-2 TRBV7-2 . once TGTGCCAGCAGCTTAGTGCGGGATCTTAACTATGGCTACACCTTC CASSLVRDLNYGYTF
TRBJ2-1 TRBV2 TRBD2 once TGTGCCAGCAAATCACTAGCGGGGAACAATGAGCAGTTCTTC CASKSLAGNNEQFF
TRBJ2-7 TRBV11-2 . . TGTGCCAGCAGCTTAGGGACTTCCTACGAGCAGTACTTC CASSLGTSYEQYF
TRBJ1-2 TRBV3-1/TRBV3-2 TRBD1 . TGTGCCAGCAGCCAAGTAATGACAGGGAACTATGGCTACACCTTC CASSQVMTGNYGYTF
TRBJ1-2 TRBV11-2 TRBD1 . TGTGCCAGCAGCCCCCTTGACAGGGAGAATGGCTACACCTTC CASSPLDRENGYTF
TRBJ2-4 TRBV6-5 TRBD1 . TGTGCCAGCAGCAAGACAGGGGGCGATGACATTCAGTACTTC CASSKTGGDDIQYF
TRBJ2-3 TRBV10-3 . . TGTGCCATCAGTGACGCAGGGGTTACGACAGATACGCAGTATTTT CAISDAGVTTDTQYF
TRBJ2-3 TRBV7-2 TRBD2 . TGTGCCAGCAGCTTAGTAGGGACTAGCGGGGGAGCAGATACGCAGTATTTT CASSLVGTSGGADTQYF
TRBJ2-5 TRBV3-1/TRBV3-2 TRBD1 . TGTGCCAGCAGCCAAGATTTGGGACAGGGGAGAAGAGAGACCCAGTACTTC CASSQDLGQGRRETQYF
TRBJ2-1 TRBV7-3 . . TGTGCCAGCAGCTCTAACCTAGACAATGAGCAGTTCTTC CASSSNLDNEQFF
TRBJ2-5 TRBV19 TRBD1 . TGTGCCAGTGGACAGGTCCAGACCCAGTACTTC CASGQVQTQYF
TRBJ2-1 TRBV4-3 . once TGCGCCAGCAGCCAGGATTCAGCGGGTAGCTCCTACAATGAGCAGTTCTTC CASSQDSAGSSYNEQFF
TRBJ1-2 TRBV6-2/TRBV6-3 . . TGTGCCAGCAGTATGACATCTAACTATGGCTACACCTTC CASSMTSNYGYTF
TRBJ2-3 TRBV15 TRBD1 . TGTGCCACCAGCAGAGGGACAGGTGGCACAGATACGCAGTATTTT CATSRGTGGTDTQYF
TRBJ2-5 TRBV28 TRBD1 once TGTGCCAGCAGTTCTCTGGGACAGGCTCTCGAGACCCAGTACTTC CASSSLGQALETQYF
TRBJ1-6 TRBV28 TRBD1 few TGTGCCAGCACCGGGACAGTCAGTTCACCCCTCCACTTT CASTGTVSSPLHF
TRBJ1-4 TRBV27 . . TGTGCCAGCAGTTTCGAGATTTATAATGAAAAACTGTTTTTT CASSFEIYNEKLFF
TRBJ2-6 TRBV2 TRBD2 . TGTGCCAGCAGTCCCAAAAGCGGGGGCTCTGGGGCCAACGTCCTGACTTTC CASSPKSGGSGANVLTF
TRBJ1-1 TRBV4-1 TRBD1 few TGCGCCAGCAGCCCAACCAGGGGGTTGAACACTGAAGCTTTCTTT CASSPTRGLNTEAFF
TRBJ1-5 TRBV4-1 . . TGCGCCAGCAGCCAAGGGATGGGGCCCGGCAATCAGCCCCAGCATTTT CASSQGMGPGNQPQHF
TRBJ1-1 TRBV7-8 . . TGTGCCAGCAGCTCACCTCAGGGGAACACTGAAGCTTTCTTT CASSSPQGNTEAFF
TRBJ2-7 TRBV12-5 . . TGTGCTAGTGGTTTGGTACGAGTCCCGTCAACCTACGAGCAGTACTTC CASGLVRVPSTYEQYF